The 26 T cell receptor beta chains below come from one sample, sequenced in a study of T cell repertoires in cytomegalovirus infection (dated by TCRdb to about 2019). Sequencing was carried out with an Illumina HiSeq 1500. TCRdb cleaned the public reads at Q25 with fastp, built clones with MiXCR and kept in-frame beta chains. CDR3 protein sequences are deduplicated, and each keeps its most common genes and DNA. For this sample the table gives under 200,000 distinct CDR3 sequences, of which roughly a fifth were detected only once. The ten top clones hold roughly 25% of the sample. What the treatment or condition label conveys for this sample: in vitro stimulation with specific CMV peptide epitopes to enrich CMV-specific T cells. These receptors' targets are unknown. The specimen was CD8+ T cells from cultured PBMCs, collected from culture after CMV antigen stimulation. The receptors were gathered from a human donor in good health (CMV status not recorded). Some clones in this sample may be carry-over from other donors' samples.

In its sample, this clonotype was seen many times. The chain has TRBV15 and TRBJ2-6, with D tentatively TRBD1 (6 bases). CDR3 length equals 15 residues. Germline V gene data show CDR1 as LNHNV and CDR2 as YYDKDF (reference sequence). Trimming left V 4 bases short and J 6 bases short, with 13 bases between. CDR3 coding DNA: TGTGCCACCAGCAACAGAGGGGGTGAGGCCAACGTCCTGACTTTC. Encoded protein: CATSNRGGEANVLTF. The whole variable domain, filled in from reference TRBV15 and TRBJ2-6, reads DAMVIQNPRYQVTQFGKPVTLSCSQTLNHNVMYWYQQKSSQAPKLLFHYYDKDFNNEADTPDNFQSRRPNTSFCFLDIRSPGLGDTAMYLCATSNRGGEANVLTFGAGSRLTVL.

The chain combines TRBV6-1 with TRBJ2-4, with 11 positions matching TRBD2. This CDR3 comprises 19 residues. Germline CDR1 MNHNS, CDR2 SASEGT. Trimming at V came to 2 bases and at J to 2 bases, leaving 11 bases not matched to a gene. CDR3 residues: CASSESSGGFGWSKNIQYF. CDR3 bases: TGTGCCAGCAGTGAATCTAGCGGGGGGTTTGGGTGGTCCAAAAACATTCAGTACTTC.

The rearrangement links TRBV5-6 to TRBJ2-7; D gene unclear. The CDR3 is made up of 15 amino acids. V shed 7 bases and J shed 3 bases, with 20 bases lying between them. Germline V gene sequence: CDR1 SGHDT, CDR2 YYEEEE. The CDR3 spells CASQDIEGPIYEQYF. In nucleotides, the CDR3 is TGTGCCAGCCAAGATATCGAAGGACCGATCTACGAGCAGTACTTC. Looking up the rest from reference TRBV5-6 and TRBJ2-7 gives the full variable domain: DAGVTQSPTHLIKTRGQQVTLRCSPKSGHDTVSWYQQALGQGPQFIFQYYEEEERQRGNFPDRFSGHQFPNYSSELNVNALLLGDSALYLCASQDIEGPIYEQYFGPGTRLTVT.

This clonotype occurred a few times. V and J are TRBV11-2 and TRBJ1-1, with a tentative D call TRBD1 (6 bases). Between the trimmed V and J ends, which lost 5 bases and 4 bases, there was a span of 14 bases. Germline V gene lookup returns CDR1 SGHAT and CDR2 FQNNGV. The CDR3 runs 14 residues. This CDR3 reads CASSQQGIRTEAFF. The CDR3 DNA sequence: TGTGCCAGCAGCCAGCAGGGGATCCGCACTGAAGCTTTCTTT.

V and J are TRBV4-3 and TRBJ2-5; D gene unclear. This CDR3 spans 14 amino acids. The V end lost 0 bases, the J end lost 1 base, and 6 bases lay between the germline ends. Germline V gene sequence: CDR1 LGHNA, CDR2 YSLEER. CDR3 loop: CASSQDRFQETQYF. The DNA of the CDR3 is TGCGCCAGCAGCCAAGACAGGTTCCAAGAGACCCAGTACTTC.

This clonotype was seen a few times. CDR3 sequence: CASSSRGCMNTEAFF. The CDR3 bases are TGTGCCAGCAGCTCCAGGGGGTGCATGAACACTGAAGCTTTCTTT. The rearrangement links TRBV7-8 to TRBJ1-1; 7 bases agree with TRBD1. The CDR3 is 15 amino acids. Germline V gene lookup returns CDR1 SGHVS and CDR2 FQNEAQ. V lost 4 bases and J lost 0; bases outside the gene matches: 5.

In its sample, this clonotype was seen a few times. The rearrangement uses TRBV6-2 or TRBV6-3 and TRBJ2-1; TRBD2 matches 10 bases. Per germline, CDR1 MNHEY and CDR2 SVGEGT. This CDR3 region has 16 residues. The V and J ends lost 0 bases and 4 bases, in that order; junction bases with no gene match: 3. CDR3 in amino acids: CASSYSLAGAYNEQFF. The CDR3 DNA sequence: TGTGCCAGCAGTTACTCCCTAGCGGGGGCTTACAATGAGCAGTTCTTC.

This clonotype was observed a handful of times. The chain joins TRBV28 to TRBJ2-3, with 10 bases that match TRBD2. This CDR3 region has 15 residues. Looked up from germline, CDR1 is MDHEN and CDR2 is SYDVKM. J was trimmed by 2 bases and V by 5 bases; bases with no gene match: 4. Here the CDR3 reads CASSKGLALTDTQYF. CDR3 DNA sequence: TGTGCCAGCAGTAAGGGACTAGCGCTCACAGATACGCAGTATTTT.

A few counts support this clonotype. The chain has TRBV5-8 and TRBJ1-2, with a tentative D call TRBD1 (5 bases). CDR1 and CDR2 (germline): SGHTS, YDEGEE. The CDR3 contains 15 residues. V gave up 6 bases and J gave up 0 bases, with 15 bases separating them. Here the CDR3 reads CASTIDSSSNYGYTF. CDR3 nucleotides: TGTGCCAGCACCATAGACAGCTCTTCTAACTATGGCTACACCTTC.

The chain is built from TRBV6-1 and TRBJ2-7, with TRBD2 as a possible D gene (5 bases). The CDR3 is 13 residues long. CDR1 and CDR2 from the germline V gene are MNHNS and SASEGT. Trimming took off 1 base at V and 6 bases at J, with 10 bases between the two ends. CDR3 sequence reads: CASSEVVLAEQYF. The CDR3 DNA sequence: TGTGCCAGCAGTGAAGTGGTTCTAGCCGAGCAGTACTTC.

The rearrangement links TRBV7-8 to TRBJ1-4; TRBD1 might be the D (5 bases). V dropped 5 bases and J dropped 4 bases, with 11 bases sitting between them. CDR1 and CDR2 (germline): SGHVS, FQNEAQ. The CDR3 spans 14 residues. CDR3 sequence: CASSPGPGNEKLFF. The CDR3 DNA reads TGTGCCAGCAGCCCGGGGCCGGGTAATGAAAAACTGTTTTTT.

The V gene is TRBV7-6, the J gene TRBJ1-1; 8 bases agree with TRBD1. In germline, CDR1 is SGHVS, CDR2 FNYEAQ. This CDR3 region has 16 residues. V lost 0 bases, J lost 3 bases, and 6 bases stayed unmatched. The CDR3: CASSLALTGGDTEAFF. The CDR3, as DNA: TGTGCCAGCAGCTTAGCCTTAACAGGGGGAGACACTGAAGCTTTCTTT.

The chain is built from TRBV7-9 and TRBJ2-7; D gene ambiguous. The CDR3 is 17 amino acids. V was clipped by 2 bases and J by 4 bases, with 21 bases between them. The V gene's germline CDR1 is SEHNR and CDR2 FQNEAQ (reference sequence). CDR3 in DNA: TGTGCCAGCAGCTTACTAGATAGGACCGAACGAGGATACGAGCAGTACTTC. It yields the protein CASSLLDRTERGYEQYF.

This chain uses TRBV4-2 with TRBJ2-7, with TRBD2 matching 11 bases. V was pared by 0 bases and J by 2 bases, with 0 bases of the junction left unmatched. Germline V CDR1 and CDR2: LGHNA, YNFKEQ. The CDR3 contains 15 residues. Here the CDR3 reads CASSQDSGGAYEQYF. The CDR3 DNA sequence: TGTGCCAGCAGCCAAGATAGCGGGGGGGCCTACGAGCAGTACTTC.

Worth noting for this clonotype: This may arise from a read error, as a much more abundant clone is one base away. V and J are TRBV5-6 and TRBJ1-1; D is unresolved. The CDR3 length is 12 residues. CDR1 is SGHDT, CDR2 YYEEEE, per germline. Trimming removed 2 bases from V and 3 bases from J, with 5 bases in between. The CDR3 DNA is TGTGCCAGCAGCTTTGGGCACACTGAAGCTTTCTTT. Its protein product is CASSFGHTEAFF.

This clonotype was seen a handful of times. V and J are TRBV7-2 and TRBJ1-1; D unresolved. Germline V CDR1 and CDR2: SGHTA, FQGNSA. Trimming took 5 bases from V and 1 from J, leaving 14 bases between them. CDR3 length: 15 amino acids. CDR3 loop: CASSPRVAPNTEAFF. As DNA, the CDR3 is TGTGCCAGCAGCCCCCGCGTGGCTCCGAACACTGAAGCTTTCTTT.

This clonotype has just one count. The V and J genes are TRBV7-2 and TRBJ1-2; D ambiguous. The V gene's germline CDR1 is SGHTA and CDR2 FQGNSA. The CDR3 runs 14 residues. V lost 5 bases and J 0 bases, leaving 10 bases between the germline ends. CDR3: CASSHVTANYGYTF. The CDR3 coding sequence is TGTGCCAGCAGCCATGTAACAGCTAACTATGGCTACACCTTC.

There are a few counts of this clonotype. The rearrangement uses TRBV7-9 and TRBJ1-5; D is undetermined. CDR1 is SEHNR and CDR2 is FQNEAQ in the germline V gene (reference sequence). This CDR3 has 13 amino acids. The ends were cut back, 5 bases at V and 4 bases at J, with 9 bases in the middle. CDR3 loop: CASSAGWNQPQHF. In DNA form, the CDR3 reads TGTGCCAGCAGCGCCGGGTGGAATCAGCCCCAGCATTTT. Looking up the rest from reference TRBV7-9 and TRBJ1-5 gives the full variable domain: DTGVSQNPRHKITKRGQNVTFRCDPISEHNRLYWYRQTLGQGPEFLTYFQNEAQLEKSRLLSDRFSAERPKGSFSTLEIQRTEQGDSAMYLCASSAGWNQPQHFGDGTRLSIL.

The chain has TRBV9 and TRBJ2-1, with D maybe TRBD2 (5 bases). CDR1 SGDLS and CDR2 YYNGEE come from the germline V gene. The V and J ends lost 4 bases and 7 bases respectively, with 24 bases between them. The CDR3 has 17 residues. The CDR3 here is CASSPRLPWRPANEQFF. The CDR3 DNA reads TGTGCCAGCAGCCCTAGACTCCCTTGGAGGCCAGCTAATGAGCAGTTCTTC.

This clonotype was seen only a few times. V usage is TRBV7-9 and J usage is TRBJ1-2; TRBD1 agrees at 8 bases. The CDR3 is 16 amino acids. Trimming took 1 base from V and 4 from J; bases not matched to a gene: 8. Germline V gene sequence: CDR1 SEHNR, CDR2 FQNEAQ (reference sequence). As DNA, the CDR3 is TGTGCCAGCAGCTTAGATCACAGGGGGAGTAGCTATGGCTACACCTTC. Protein sequence: CASSLDHRGSSYGYTF.

The V call is TRBV28, the J call TRBJ2-3; 8 bases map to TRBD2. V trimming: 2 bases; J trimming: 3 bases; junction bases outside the gene matches: 10. Germline CDR1 MDHEN, CDR2 SYDVKM. This CDR3 has 17 residues. The CDR3 spells CASSLPFSAGVTDTQYF. CDR3 nucleotides: TGTGCCAGCAGTTTACCATTTTCAGCGGGGGTAACAGATACGCAGTATTTT.

This chain joins TRBV7-2 and TRBJ1-5; TRBD1 matches at 7 bases. Germline V gene sequence: CDR1 SGHTA, CDR2 FQGNSA. The CDR3 has 16 residues. With V trimmed by 5 bases and J by 2 bases, 9 bases remained unmatched. CDR3 protein: CASSPRQGGGNQPQHF. The CDR3 coding sequence is TGTGCCAGCAGCCCTCGACAGGGCGGCGGCAATCAGCCCCAGCATTTT.

This clonotype was recorded a few times. The genes are TRBV7-9 and TRBJ1-3, with D unresolved. V was pared by 4 bases and J by 0 bases, with 16 bases between. The CDR3 spans 17 residues. In germline, CDR1 is SEHNR, CDR2 FQNEAQ (reference sequence). DNA of the CDR3: TGTGCCAGCAGCTCCCAAAATCTTAGGCACTCTGGAAACACCATATATTTT. Translated: CASSSQNLRHSGNTIYF.

The genes are TRBV24-1 and TRBJ2-2, with 14 positions matching TRBD2. CDR3 length: 18 amino acids. V was clipped by 7 bases and J by 0 bases; unmatched bases: 6. Germline V gives CDR1 KGHDR, CDR2 SFDVKD. CDR3 loop: CATSPGLAGGPNTGELFF. The DNA for the CDR3 is TGTGCCACCAGCCCCGGACTAGCGGGGGGACCGAACACCGGGGAGCTGTTTTTT.

This chain links TRBV7-6 with TRBJ1-5; D is unclear. With 1 base removed from V and 1 base from J, the gap between germline ends came to 14 bases. The CDR3 runs 17 residues. Germline CDR1 SGHVS, CDR2 FNYEAQ. The DNA of the CDR3 is TGTGCCAGCAGCTTAGGGCAGCTCCTGGGGAGCAATCAGCCCCAGCATTTT. This encodes CASSLGQLLGSNQPQHF.

This clonotype was seen ten or more times. V is TRBV2 and J is TRBJ2-3; 8 bases fit TRBD1. V shed 6 bases and J 0 bases; nucleotides not matched to a gene: 5. The CDR3 totals 15 residues. Germline CDR1 reads SNHLY; CDR2 reads FYNNEI. The CDR3, as DNA: TGTGCCAGCAGGCAGGGGGCAGATAGCACAGATACGCAGTATTTT. Translating it yields CASRQGADSTDTQYF. The full variable domain, rest sourced from reference TRBV2 and TRBJ2-3, is EPEVTQTPSHQVTQMGQEVILRCVPISNHLYFYWYRQILGQKVEFLVSFYNNEISEKSEIFDDQFSVERPDGSNFTLKIRSTKLEDSAMYFCASRQGADSTDTQYFGPGTRLTVL.